This entry lists 27 T cell receptor beta chains sequenced from one sample in a study of blood T cell repertoires in COVID-19. The method was immunoSEQ multiplex PCR; TCRdb's version includes in-frame clones alone and lacks a portion of them. The data hold more than 200,000 clones, with approximately 90% observed a single time. The sequencing sample was made of peripheral blood. All receptors come from a man aged 45-65 years with COVID-19, enrolled during active disease.

The chain joins TRBV28 to TRBJ1-2; D ambiguous. Germline V lookup: CDR1 MDHEN, CDR2 SYDVKM. The CDR3 spans 13 residues. Trimming left V 4 bases short and J 0 bases short, with 6 bases between. Written as DNA, the CDR3 is TGTGCCAGCAGTTCGGGTTCTAACTATGGCTACACCTTC. Translating it yields CASSSGSNYGYTF.

This clone appeared a few times. This chain joins TRBV29-1 and TRBJ1-1; D is uncertain. CDR3 size: 11 residues. Looked up from germline, CDR1 is SQVTM and CDR2 is ANQGSEA. Here the CDR3 reads CASEMNTEAFF. CDR3 DNA sequence: TGCGCGAGTGAAATGAACACTGAAGCTTTCTTT.

Details on this clone: This specimen includes other DNA sequences encoding the same CDR3. The chain has TRBV19 and TRBJ2-7, with TRBD2 as a possible D gene (6 bases). CDR3 length equals 14 residues. Germline values: CDR1 LNHDA, CDR2 SQIVND (reference sequence). V dropped 4 bases and J dropped 5 bases, with 15 bases sitting between them. CDR3 nucleotide sequence: TGTGCCAGTAGTACCGCGGGGTGGGGTCACGAGCAGTACTTC. Amino acids: CASSTAGWGHEQYF.

The V and J genes are TRBV5-4 and TRBJ2-3; 7 bases are a match to TRBD2. V lost 6 bases, J lost 3 bases, and 10 bases stayed unmatched. The germline gives CDR1 SGHNT, CDR2 YYREEE (reference sequence). The CDR3 spans 15 residues. The CDR3 DNA is TGTGCCAGCAACGTAAAAGCGGGACCGACAGATACGCAGTATTTT. This gives the protein CASNVKAGPTDTQYF.

This clone showed up just a few times. The J gene is TRBJ2-1, the V gene TRBV10-1; no firm D call. Trimming shortened V by 2 bases and J by 6 bases, and 11 bases separated the two germline ends. The CDR3 spans 14 residues. Germline V gene sequence: CDR1 WNHNN, CDR2 SYGVQD (reference sequence). For the CDR3, the DNA is TGCGCCAGCAGTGAGGGGCCAATGGTCAATGAGCAGTTCTTC. As protein: CASSEGPMVNEQFF.

V is TRBV2 and J is TRBJ1-4; D not certain. Trimming took 4 bases from V and 8 from J, leaving 5 bases between them. Germline CDR1 and CDR2: SNHLY and FYNNEI. This CDR3 is 11 amino acids long. The CDR3 is CASSVLEKLFF. CDR3 nucleotide sequence: TGTGCCAGCAGTGTATTAGAAAAACTGTTTTTT.

This clone came up a few times. The CDR3 region has the DNA TGTGCCAGCAGTTCCGGGCTAGCGGGAGGGCCTGCTGAGCAGTTCTTC. This translates into CASSSGLAGGPAEQFF. The rearrangement joins TRBV6-2 or TRBV6-3 to TRBJ2-1; the match to TRBD2 covers 12 bases. This CDR3 has 16 amino acids. The junction had 10 bases not matched to a gene; V was cut back by 4 bases and J by 9 bases. Germline lookup yields CDR1 MNHEY and CDR2 SVGEGT.

The chain joins TRBV2 to TRBJ1-5; D is unresolved. The CDR3 extends over 14 amino acids. V was trimmed by 8 bases and J by 5 bases, leaving 16 bases between them. In germline, CDR1 is SNHLY, CDR2 FYNNEI. DNA of the CDR3: TGTGCCAGCCAAGGCCCTCCCGGGTATCAGCCCCAGCATTTT. This gives the protein CASQGPPGYQPQHF. The full variable domain, its missing parts supplied by reference TRBV2 and TRBJ1-5, is EPEVTQTPSHQVTQMGQEVILRCVPISNHLYFYWYRQILGQKVEFLVSFYNNEISEKSEIFDDQFSVERPDGSNFTLKIRSTKLEDSAMYFCASQGPPGYQPQHFGDGTRLSIL.

The V and J genes are TRBV20-1 and TRBJ1-2; D is ambiguous. Trimming removed 2 bases from V and 8 bases from J, with 6 bases in between. Germline CDR1 is DFQATT and CDR2 is SNEGSKA (reference sequence). The CDR3 runs to 10 residues. The CDR3 reads CSARSGGYTF. The DNA for the CDR3 is TGCAGTGCTAGATCGGGAGGCTACACCTTC.

This clone was counted a few times. A read error may account for a junction end that differs from germline. This chain connects TRBV7-7 to TRBJ2-2, with D possibly TRBD2 on 5 matching bases. This CDR3 comprises 16 residues. The germline CDR1 and CDR2 sequences are SSHAT and FNYEAQ (reference sequence). CDR3 residues: CASSLWSGANTGELFF. Here the CDR3 DNA reads TGTGCTAGCAGCTTATGGAGCGGAGCGAACACCGGGGAGCTGTTTTTT. Based on the CDR3 plus reference TRBV7-7 and TRBJ2-2, the full variable domain is GAGVSQSPRYKVTKRGQDVTLRCDPISSHATLYWYQQALGQGPEFLTYFNYEAQPDKSGLPSDRFSAERPEGSISTLTIQRTEQRDSAMYRCASSLWSGANTGELFFGEGSRLTVL.

This clone was seen just once. V usage is TRBV7-3 and J usage is TRBJ2-2; 7 bases agree with TRBD1. The CDR3 totals 13 residues. From germline, CDR1 is SGHTA and CDR2 FQGTGA. The CDR3 region has the DNA TGTGCTGTATGGGACAGGAACACCGGGGAGCTGTTTTTT. Amino acids: CAVWDRNTGELFF.

The chain employs TRBV10-3 and TRBJ2-1, with TRBD2 as a possible D gene (5 bases). V lost 4 bases, J lost 6 bases, and 16 bases lay in between. CDR1 is ENHRY, CDR2 SYGVKD, per germline. This CDR3 comprises 15 residues. As DNA, the CDR3 is TGTGCCATCAGTGCAAGGCAACACGGGGTCAATGAGCAGTTCTTC. Translating gives CAISARQHGVNEQFF.

The chain carries TRBV12-3 or TRBV12-4 and TRBJ1-1, with D maybe TRBD1 (5 bases). Trimming took off 3 bases at V and 5 bases at J, with 10 bases between the two ends. CDR3 length equals 13 residues. CDR3 region: CASSFRVETEAFF. The CDR3, as DNA: TGTGCCAGCAGTTTCAGGGTAGAGACTGAAGCTTTCTTT.

V gene TRBV28 combines with J gene TRBJ1-1; D unclear. Looked up from germline, CDR1 is MDHEN and CDR2 is SYDVKM. The CDR3 has 12 residues. The germline V and J ends were trimmed by 5 bases and 9 bases, with 13 bases remaining between them. The chain's CDR3 is CASSIQVQKAFF. The CDR3 DNA follows: TGTGCCAGCAGTATACAAGTTCAGAAAGCTTTCTTT. The full variable domain, completed using reference TRBV28 and TRBJ1-1, is DVKVTQSSRYLVKRTGEKVFLECVQDMDHENMFWYRQDPGLGLRLIYFSYDVKMKEKGDIPEGYSVSREKKERFSLILESASTNQTSMYLCASSIQVQKAFFGQGTRLTVV.

The V call is TRBV7-2, the J call TRBJ2-6; TRBD2 might be the D (5 bases). The V end lost 7 bases, the J end lost 1 base, and 8 bases lay between the germline ends. Germline CDR1 is SGHTA and CDR2 is FQGNSA. The CDR3 length is 14 residues. The CDR3 nucleotides are TGTGCCAGCAATAGCGTTTCTGGGGCCAACGTCCTGACTTTC. It codes for CASNSVSGANVLTF.

This chain connects TRBV5-4 to TRBJ2-7, with 7 bases matching TRBD1. Per the germline V gene, CDR1 is SGHNT and CDR2 is YYREEE (reference sequence). This CDR3 comprises 15 residues. The trim removed 3 bases at V and 3 bases at J, leaving 9 bases unmatched. The CDR3 sequence is CASSSRDRADYEQYF. The CDR3 DNA sequence: TGTGCCAGCAGCTCCAGAGACAGGGCTGACTACGAGCAGTACTTC. Based on the CDR3 plus reference TRBV5-4 and TRBJ2-7, the full variable domain is ETGVTQSPTHLIKTRGQQVTLRCSSQSGHNTVSWYQQALGQGPQFIFQYYREEENGRGNFPPRFSGLQFPNYSSELNVNALELDDSALYLCASSSRDRADYEQYFGPGTRLTVT.

The J gene is TRBJ2-7, the V gene TRBV7-3; TRBD2 matches 7 bases. The CDR3 contains 13 residues. CDR1 SGHTA and CDR2 FQGTGA come from the germline V gene. J lost 3 bases, V lost 5 bases, and 4 bases had no gene match. The chain's CDR3 is CASSPTGGYEQYF. The CDR3 DNA is TGTGCCAGCAGCCCCACGGGGGGCTACGAGCAGTACTTC.

The V gene is TRBV27, the J gene TRBJ1-3; D unresolved. The CDR3 has 13 amino acids. Trimming removed 3 bases from V and 3 bases from J, with 6 bases in between. Looked up from germline, CDR1 is MNHEY and CDR2 is SMNVEV (reference sequence). The CDR3 DNA follows: TGTGCCAGCAGTTTTAACAATGGAAACACCATATATTTT. It encodes CASSFNNGNTIYF.

The chain uses TRBV30 and TRBJ1-6; D is ambiguous. The V gene's germline CDR1 is GTSNPN and CDR2 SVGIG (reference sequence). The germline V and J ends were trimmed by 2 bases and 0 bases, with 11 bases remaining between them. The CDR3 is 16 amino acids. The CDR3 loop reads CAWSSRGSSYNSPLHF. CDR3 in DNA: TGTGCCTGGAGTAGTCGAGGGAGCTCCTATAATTCACCCCTCCACTTT.

This clone was recorded only once. The chain joins TRBV25-1 to TRBJ1-4; 8 nucleotides match TRBD1. Unmatched junction bases numbered 0, after V lost 4 bases and J lost 5 bases. This CDR3 has 13 amino acids. Per germline, CDR1 MGHDK and CDR2 SYGVNS. The CDR3 DNA follows: TGTGCCAGCAGTGGACAGGGGAATGAAAAACTGTTTTTT. Its protein product is CASSGQGNEKLFF.

This rearrangement joins TRBV5-1 to TRBJ2-2; no clear D. Trimming took 4 bases from V and 1 from J, leaving 8 bases between them. This CDR3 has 14 amino acids. Germline CDR1 reads SGHRS; CDR2 reads YFSETQ. The CDR3 here is CASSLDGNTGELFF. The CDR3 DNA sequence: TGCGCCAGCAGCCTAGACGGGAACACCGGGGAGCTGTTTTTT.

The V gene is TRBV7-9, the J gene TRBJ2-5, with D possibly matching TRBD1 (6 bases). V shed 2 bases and J shed 0 bases, with 13 bases lying between them. This CDR3 comprises 16 residues. Germline V gene data show CDR1 as SEHNR and CDR2 as FQNEAQ (reference sequence). CDR3: CASSLSPGTNQETQYF. In nucleotides, the CDR3 is TGTGCCAGCAGCTTATCCCCCGGGACAAACCAAGAGACCCAGTACTTC.

This chain connects TRBV4-1 to TRBJ2-7, with D possibly matching TRBD1 (6 bases). The CDR3 has 15 amino acids. V was pared by 2 bases and J by 2 bases, with 13 bases between. The V gene's germline CDR1 is MGHRA and CDR2 YSYEKL. This CDR3 is CASSQPDRPTYEQYF. CDR3 nucleotide sequence: TGCGCCAGCAGCCAACCGGACAGACCTACCTACGAGCAGTACTTC.

In this sample, this clone turned up a few times. The chain couples TRBV6-1 to TRBJ1-5; TRBD1 might be the D (5 bases). V was pared by 2 bases and J by 6 bases, with 23 bases between. In germline, CDR1 is MNHNS, CDR2 SASEGT. The CDR3 is 18 residues long. CDR3 DNA sequence: TGTGCCAGCAGTGAATCACAGCTTGGGGCTTCGGGGGGTCAGCCCCAGCATTTT. Protein product: CASSESQLGASGGQPQHF.

The chain recombines TRBV10-3 with TRBJ2-3; D may be TRBD2 (5 bases). This CDR3 spans 17 amino acids. The V end was cut by 3 bases, the J end by 2 bases, with 18 bases between. Germline V gene sequence: CDR1 ENHRY, CDR2 SYGVKD. The CDR3 region is CAISEGRWERDTDTQYF. Here the CDR3 DNA reads TGTGCCATCAGTGAAGGGCGCTGGGAACGGGACACAGATACGCAGTATTTT.

The J gene is TRBJ2-1, the V gene TRBV11-3; 7 bases match TRBD2. The CDR3 covers 14 residues. Looked up from germline, CDR1 is SGHNT and CDR2 is YENEEA. V lost 1 base and J lost 5; bases outside the gene matches: 2. CDR3 region: CASSLGGSNNEQFF. The CDR3 DNA reads as TGTGCCAGCAGCTTAGGCGGGAGCAACAATGAGCAGTTCTTC. The whole variable domain, filled in from reference TRBV11-3 and TRBJ2-1, reads EAGVVQSPRYKIIEKKQPVAFWCNPISGHNTLYWYLQNLGQGPELLIRYENEEAVDDSQLPKDRFSAERLKGVDSTLKIQPAELGDSAVYLCASSLGGSNNEQFFGPGTRLTVL.

The CDR3 DNA is TGTGCCAGTGCCCTACTAGCCAGCTCCTACAATGAGCAGTTCTTC. This gives the protein CASALLASSYNEQFF. This chain connects TRBV19 to TRBJ2-1; TRBD2 is a possible D gene (6 bases). This CDR3 is built from 15 residues. Germline V gene sequence: CDR1 LNHDA, CDR2 SQIVND (reference sequence). The V and J ends lost 8 bases and 0 bases respectively, with 14 bases between them.